These 31 T cell receptor beta chains were sequenced from one sample in a study of blood T cell repertoires in COVID-19. The method was immunoSEQ multiplex PCR; TCRdb's version includes in-frame clones alone and lacks a portion of them. This repertoire shows fewer than 150,000 clones, roughly 86% found once; its top ten account for roughly a tenth. The specimen was peripheral blood. The receptors derive from a man aged 45-65 years with active or convalescent COVID-19.

The chain combines TRBV28 with TRBJ2-7; 8 bases are shared with TRBD2. CDR3 size: 16 residues. J was trimmed by 4 bases and V by 6 bases; bases with no gene match: 14. Germline V gives CDR1 MDHEN, CDR2 SYDVKM. The CDR3 DNA reads TGTGCCAGCAGCATCCCTCTCGGGAGGGTTTGGTACGAGCAGTACTTC. Protein: CASSIPLGRVWYEQYF.

V usage is TRBV14 and J usage is TRBJ2-7, with D perhaps matching TRBD1 (5 bases). CDR3 size: 13 residues. V lost 3 bases to trimming and J lost 0 bases, with 6 bases between them. Germline V gene lookup returns CDR1 SGHDN and CDR2 FVKESK. The CDR3 DNA sequence: TGTGCCAGCAGCCAGGGGCCCTCCTACGAGCAGTACTTC. This codes for CASSQGPSYEQYF.

This chain uses TRBV19 with TRBJ2-7; 7 nucleotides align to TRBD1. V was clipped by 4 bases and J by 6 bases; unmatched bases: 12. The germline gives CDR1 LNHDA, CDR2 SQIVND (reference sequence). CDR3 length: 15 amino acids. This CDR3 reads CASSTPTGAIGEQYF. CDR3 sequence (DNA): TGTGCCAGTAGTACCCCTACAGGGGCCATAGGCGAGCAGTACTTC.

This sequence joins TRBV29-1 and TRBJ2-1; D is undetermined. Germline V lookup: CDR1 SQVTM, CDR2 ANQGSEA. The V gene lost 4 bases and the J gene lost 3 bases, with 7 bases spanning the gap. The CDR3 contains 12 residues. This CDR3 is CSVAQIYNEQFF. The CDR3 DNA follows: TGCAGCGTTGCCCAGATCTACAATGAGCAGTTCTTC.

The V gene is TRBV5-1, the J gene TRBJ2-7; D possibly corresponds to TRBD2 (6 bases). Germline V gene data show CDR1 as SGHRS and CDR2 as YFSETQ. Trimming cost V 4 bases and J 0 bases, with 11 bases left between them. The CDR3 extends over 14 amino acids. In DNA form, the CDR3 reads TGCGCCAGCAGCCGGGACTGGGGCTCCTACGAGCAGTACTTC. This translates into CASSRDWGSYEQYF.

V gene TRBV19 combines with J gene TRBJ2-2; D might be TRBD2 (6 bases). Looked up from germline, CDR1 is LNHDA and CDR2 is SQIVND (reference sequence). The CDR3 is 15 residues long. Between the trimmed V and J ends, which lost 6 bases and 4 bases, there was a span of 15 bases. CDR3 loop: CASRRRELGTGELFF. CDR3 bases: TGTGCCAGTAGAAGACGGGAGTTGGGCACCGGGGAGCTGTTTTTT.

CDR3 sequence (DNA): TGTGCCAGTAGCAGGGGAAGCCACGAGCAGTACTTC. Its protein is CASSRGSHEQYF. The J gene is TRBJ2-7, the V gene TRBV19, with D possibly matching TRBD1 (6 bases). Trimming stripped 6 bases from V and 5 bases from J, with 11 bases between. Germline V lookup: CDR1 LNHDA, CDR2 SQIVND (reference sequence). The CDR3 loop spans 12 amino acids.

This clone was counted a single time. This chain links TRBV15 with TRBJ2-7, with 8 bases fitting TRBD1. Germline trimming cut 0 bases from V and 10 bases from J; bases unmatched to any gene: 8. Germline loops: CDR1 LNHNV, CDR2 YYDKDF (reference sequence). The CDR3 is 14 amino acids. The CDR3 bases are TGTGCCACCAGCAGAGACAGGGGGCGTTTTTCCCAGTACTTC. Its protein is CATSRDRGRFSQYF.

This clone occurred a few times. The chain employs TRBV9 and TRBJ2-1; the D gene is possibly TRBD2 (6 bases). V was cut by 4 bases and J by 6 bases, with 17 bases left in between. The CDR3 contains 15 residues. Germline V gives CDR1 SGDLS, CDR2 YYNGEE. In DNA form, the CDR3 reads TGTGCCAGCAGCCAAAGCGGGTTCGGGGCCAATGAGCAGTTCTTC. Protein product: CASSQSGFGANEQFF.

In its sample, this clone was seen once. The chain combines TRBV29-1 with TRBJ2-7; 10 bases line up with TRBD1. This CDR3 spans 14 amino acids. The trim removed 6 bases at V and 0 bases at J, leaving 5 bases unmatched. Germline V lookup: CDR1 SQVTM, CDR2 ANQGSEA. The CDR3 reads CSVGDRGSSYEQYF. Written as DNA, the CDR3 is TGCAGCGTGGGGGACAGGGGAAGCTCCTACGAGCAGTACTTC.

The gene calls are TRBV4-1 and TRBJ2-7; 9 nucleotides align to TRBD2. The germline gives CDR1 MGHRA, CDR2 YSYEKL. V shed 1 base, J shed 3 bases, and the junction held 7 bases outside the gene matches. The CDR3 has 16 amino acids. The CDR3 spells CASSQVGGRANYEQYF. CDR3 DNA: TGCGCCAGCAGCCAAGTTGGCGGGAGGGCCAACTACGAGCAGTACTTC.

This chain joins TRBV6-5 and TRBJ1-5; the match to TRBD1 covers 8 bases. The germline gives CDR1 MNHEY, CDR2 SVGAGI. Germline trimming cut 6 bases from V and 4 bases from J; bases unmatched to any gene: 8. The CDR3 length is 15 residues. The DNA of the CDR3 is TGTGCCAGCAGAACCGACAGGGGTGGAAATCAGCCCCAGCATTTT. It yields the protein CASRTDRGGNQPQHF.

The J gene is TRBJ2-2, the V gene TRBV2, with a tentative D call TRBD1 (5 bases). V was shortened by 6 bases and J by 4 bases, with 9 bases between the two germline ends. From germline, CDR1 is SNHLY and CDR2 FYNNEI. This CDR3 contains 13 residues. The CDR3 DNA is TGTGCCAGCAGGGACACGCGCACCGGGGAGCTGTTTTTT. This gives the protein CASRDTRTGELFF.

The chain uses TRBV6-5 and TRBJ2-1; 9 nucleotides match TRBD2. Germline V lookup: CDR1 MNHEY, CDR2 SVGAGI. This CDR3 spans 15 amino acids. V trimming: 3 bases; J trimming: 8 bases; junction bases outside the gene matches: 8. The CDR3 loop is CASSYAGTSIDEQFF. CDR3 DNA sequence: TGTGCCAGCAGTTATGCCGGGACTAGCATCGATGAGCAGTTCTTC.

The chain links TRBV19 to TRBJ2-2, with 10 nucleotides matching TRBD2. The CDR3 length is 17 residues. J gave up 5 bases and V 0 bases, and 6 bases lay outside the gene matches. Germline lookup yields CDR1 LNHDA and CDR2 SQIVND (reference sequence). The DNA for the CDR3 is TGTGCCAGTAGTATAGAGGAGCGGGAGGGCCGTACCGGGGAGCTGTTTTTT. This codes for CASSIEEREGRTGELFF.

The rearrangement uses TRBV2 and TRBJ2-3; TRBD2 agrees at 14 bases. This CDR3 has 15 residues. Trimming cost V 8 bases and J 6 bases; bases outside gene matches: 7. CDR1 is SNHLY, CDR2 FYNNEI, per germline. The CDR3 sequence is CASGGTSGRKDTQYF. The DNA of the CDR3 is TGTGCCAGCGGGGGGACTAGCGGGAGAAAGGATACGCAGTATTTT.

This sequence joins TRBV7-2 and TRBJ2-1; the match to TRBD2 covers 9 bases. The germline V gene encodes CDR1 SGHTA and CDR2 FQGNSA. CDR3 length: 16 residues. The J segment lost 1 base and the V segment lost 5 bases, leaving 6 bases of the junction unmatched. In DNA form, the CDR3 reads TGTGCCAGCAGCACCTATAGCGGGAGATCCTACAATGAGCAGTTCTTC. Residues: CASSTYSGRSYNEQFF.

The table lists this clone with a few counts. V and J are TRBV6-6 and TRBJ1-5; 9 bases are a match to TRBD1. This CDR3 region has 16 residues. In germline, CDR1 is MNHNY, CDR2 SVGAGI (reference sequence). The V gene end was trimmed by 6 bases and the J gene end by 2 bases; junction bases not matched to a gene: 8. CDR3: CASSSKDRGRNQPQHF. The CDR3 DNA sequence: TGTGCCAGCAGCTCCAAGGACAGGGGACGCAATCAGCCCCAGCATTTT.

The chain recombines TRBV11-1 with TRBJ1-4, with 8 bases aligning to TRBD1. The length of the CDR3 is 15 residues. V shed 5 bases and J 0 bases; nucleotides not matched to a gene: 2. Germline V gene data show CDR1 as SGHAT and CDR2 as FQDESV (reference sequence). The CDR3 reads CASSGQGSTNEKLFF. CDR3 nucleotide sequence: TGTGCCAGCAGCGGACAGGGTTCAACTAATGAAAAACTGTTTTTT.

J is TRBJ1-3 and V is TRBV3-1 (or the pseudogene TRBV3-2), with 7 bases that match TRBD1. From germline, CDR1 is LGHDT and CDR2 YNNKEL (reference sequence). This CDR3 is 17 amino acids long. V dropped 3 bases and J dropped 0; count of bases not matched to a gene: 8. CDR3 loop: CASSHSKGALSGNTIYF. The CDR3 DNA follows: TGTGCCAGCAGCCATTCCAAGGGGGCCCTCTCTGGAAACACCATATATTTT.

The CDR3 region is CASSPVGGASYEQYF. The CDR3 DNA reads as TGTGCCAGCAGCCCCGTCGGGGGAGCCTCCTACGAGCAGTACTTC. The chain carries TRBV3-1 (or the pseudogene TRBV3-2) and TRBJ2-7; a weak D match, TRBD2 (6 bases). The ends were cut back, 4 bases at V and 0 bases at J, with 13 bases in the middle. The CDR3 consists of 15 residues. Germline V lookup: CDR1 LGHDT, CDR2 YNNKEL (reference sequence).

The chain joins TRBV28 to TRBJ1-4; TRBD1 matches at 7 bases. Germline CDR1 MDHEN, CDR2 SYDVKM. This CDR3 is 15 amino acids long. J was trimmed by 3 bases and V by 3 bases; bases with no gene match: 4. In nucleotides, the CDR3 is TGTGCCAGCAGTTTCCCTGACAGGGCTAATGAAAAACTGTTTTTT. It codes for CASSFPDRANEKLFF.

The chain has TRBV18 and TRBJ2-7, with 7 bases that match TRBD1. The CDR3 loop spans 13 amino acids. V trimming: 3 bases; J trimming: 3 bases; junction bases outside the gene matches: 2. CDR1 and CDR2 (germline): KGHSH, LQKENI. This CDR3 reads CASSPGQLYEQYF. In DNA form, the CDR3 reads TGTGCCAGCTCACCGGGACAGCTCTACGAGCAGTACTTC.

This chain uses TRBV19 with TRBJ2-7, with a tentative D call TRBD2 (6 bases). The CDR3 extends over 17 amino acids. V was clipped by 0 bases and J by 0 bases, with 15 bases between them. Germline V gene sequence: CDR1 LNHDA, CDR2 SQIVND (reference sequence). CDR3 sequence: CASSIDGRRESSYEQYF. The DNA of the CDR3 is TGTGCCAGTAGTATAGATGGTAGGAGGGAAAGCTCCTACGAGCAGTACTTC.

The V and J genes are TRBV28 and TRBJ1-1; D is uncertain. V was cut by 1 base and J by 1 base, with 4 bases left in between. The CDR3 sequence is 13 residues long. Per germline, CDR1 MDHEN and CDR2 SYDVKM. This CDR3 is CASSLFRNTEAFF. Here the CDR3 DNA reads TGTGCCAGCAGTTTATTCCGGAACACTGAAGCTTTCTTT.

The rearrangement joins TRBV6-2 or TRBV6-3 to TRBJ1-4, with a possible D match to TRBD1 (6 bases). The germline V and J ends were trimmed by 0 bases and 7 bases, with 18 bases remaining between them. The CDR3 extends over 17 amino acids. From germline, CDR1 is MNHEY and CDR2 SVGEGT. Written as DNA, the CDR3 is TGTGCCAGCAGTTACTCGGAAGGCAGGGGTTTCGGTGAAAAACTGTTTTTT. Translating gives CASSYSEGRGFGEKLFF.

The J gene is TRBJ2-5, the V gene TRBV29-1; 8 bases fit TRBD1. V shed 4 bases and J 4 bases; nucleotides not matched to a gene: 8. Germline CDR1 is SQVTM and CDR2 is ANQGSEA. This CDR3 spans 14 amino acids. This chain's CDR3 is CSVGRTGRRETQYF. The CDR3 DNA is TGCAGCGTTGGAAGGACAGGGAGACGAGAGACCCAGTACTTC.

The V call is TRBV19, the J call TRBJ2-1, with D possibly matching TRBD1 (5 bases). This CDR3 region has 17 residues. V dropped 6 bases and J dropped 0 bases, with 18 bases sitting between them. Germline V gene data show CDR1 as LNHDA and CDR2 as SQIVND (reference sequence). The CDR3 nucleotides read TGTGCCAGTAGGACAGATACGTCCAGGAGCTCCTACAATGAGCAGTTCTTC. It codes for CASRTDTSRSSYNEQFF.

CDR3 sequence (DNA): TGTGCCATCAGTGTAAGGACAGGGGATGGTCCCCAGCATTTT. Translating it yields CAISVRTGDGPQHF. The rearrangement uses TRBV10-3 and TRBJ1-5, with 9 bases aligning to TRBD1. This CDR3 spans 14 amino acids. J was trimmed by 10 bases and V by 4 bases; bases with no gene match: 8. Germline values: CDR1 ENHRY, CDR2 SYGVKD.

The chain combines TRBV7-8 with TRBJ2-1, with TRBD2 identical over 9 bases. This CDR3 has 15 amino acids. Germline CDR1 is SGHVS and CDR2 is FQNEAQ. J was trimmed by 5 bases and V by 8 bases; bases with no gene match: 10. The CDR3 DNA is TGTGCCAGCGCCCTCTTAGCGGGAGACAACAATGAGCAGTTCTTC. Its protein product is CASALLAGDNNEQFF. Based on the CDR3 plus reference TRBV7-8 and TRBJ2-1, the full variable domain is GAGVSQSPRYKVAKRGQDVALRCDPISGHVSLFWYQQALGQGPEFLTYFQNEAQLDKSGLPSDRFFAERPEGSVSTLKIQRTQQEDSAVYLCASALLAGDNNEQFFGPGTRLTVL.

V usage is TRBV19 and J usage is TRBJ1-5; 8 bases match TRBD1. Germline V gene data show CDR1 as LNHDA and CDR2 as SQIVND (reference sequence). The CDR3 is 19 amino acids. After removal of 3 bases from V and 4 bases from J, the junction contained 17 bases not matched to a gene. CDR3 DNA sequence: TGTGCCAGTAGTATCTCGGTTAAACGGGGCAGGGGGCCAAATCAGCCCCAGCATTTT. Its translation: CASSISVKRGRGPNQPQHF.